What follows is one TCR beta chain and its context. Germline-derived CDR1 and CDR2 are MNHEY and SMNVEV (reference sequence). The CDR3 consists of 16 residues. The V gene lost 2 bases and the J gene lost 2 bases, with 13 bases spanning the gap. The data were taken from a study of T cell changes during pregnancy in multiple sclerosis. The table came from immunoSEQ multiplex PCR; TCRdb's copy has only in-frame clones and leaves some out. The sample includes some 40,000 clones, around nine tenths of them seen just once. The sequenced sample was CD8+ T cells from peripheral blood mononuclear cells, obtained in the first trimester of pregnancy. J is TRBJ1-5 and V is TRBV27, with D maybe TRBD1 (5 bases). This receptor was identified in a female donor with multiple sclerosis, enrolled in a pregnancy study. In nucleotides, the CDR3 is TGTGCCAGCAGTTTAGGGGGGGTCGGTGGCAATCAGCCCCAGCATTTT. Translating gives CASSLGGVGGNQPQHF.